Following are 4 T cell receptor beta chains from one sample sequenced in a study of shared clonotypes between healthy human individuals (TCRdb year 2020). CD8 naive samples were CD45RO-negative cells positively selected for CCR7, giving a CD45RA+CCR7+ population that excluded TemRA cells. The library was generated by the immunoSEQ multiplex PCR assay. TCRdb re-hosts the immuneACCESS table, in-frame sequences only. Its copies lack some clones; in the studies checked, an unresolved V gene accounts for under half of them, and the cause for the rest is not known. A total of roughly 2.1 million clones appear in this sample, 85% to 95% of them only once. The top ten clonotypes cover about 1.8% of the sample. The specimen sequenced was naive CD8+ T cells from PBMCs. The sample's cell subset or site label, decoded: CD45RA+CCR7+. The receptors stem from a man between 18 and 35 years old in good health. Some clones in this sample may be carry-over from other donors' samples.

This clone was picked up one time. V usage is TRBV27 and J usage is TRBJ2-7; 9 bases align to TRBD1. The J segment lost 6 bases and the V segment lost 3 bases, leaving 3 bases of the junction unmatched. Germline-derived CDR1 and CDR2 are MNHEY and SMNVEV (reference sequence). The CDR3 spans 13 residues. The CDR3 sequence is CASSFGQGFEQYF. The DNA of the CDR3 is TGTGCCAGCAGTTTCGGACAGGGGTTCGAGCAGTACTTC.

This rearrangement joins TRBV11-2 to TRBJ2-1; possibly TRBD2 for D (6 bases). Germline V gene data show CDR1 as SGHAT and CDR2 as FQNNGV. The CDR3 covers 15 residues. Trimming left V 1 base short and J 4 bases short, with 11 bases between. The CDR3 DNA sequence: TGTGCCAGCAGCTTAGCCCGGGACTGGTACAATGAGCAGTTCTTC. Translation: CASSLARDWYNEQFF.

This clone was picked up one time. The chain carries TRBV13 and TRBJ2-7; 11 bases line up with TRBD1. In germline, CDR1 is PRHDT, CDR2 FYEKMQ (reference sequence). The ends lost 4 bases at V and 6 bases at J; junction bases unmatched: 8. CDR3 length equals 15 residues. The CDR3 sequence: CASSWGTGGTREQYF. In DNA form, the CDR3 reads TGTGCCAGCAGCTGGGGGACAGGGGGGACACGCGAGCAGTACTTC.

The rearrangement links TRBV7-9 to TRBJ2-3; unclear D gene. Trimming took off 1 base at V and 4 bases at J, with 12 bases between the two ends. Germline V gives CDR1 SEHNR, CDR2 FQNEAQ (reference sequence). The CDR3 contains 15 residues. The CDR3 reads CASSLGWAMADTQYF. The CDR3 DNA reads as TGTGCCAGCAGCTTAGGCTGGGCCATGGCAGATACGCAGTATTTT.